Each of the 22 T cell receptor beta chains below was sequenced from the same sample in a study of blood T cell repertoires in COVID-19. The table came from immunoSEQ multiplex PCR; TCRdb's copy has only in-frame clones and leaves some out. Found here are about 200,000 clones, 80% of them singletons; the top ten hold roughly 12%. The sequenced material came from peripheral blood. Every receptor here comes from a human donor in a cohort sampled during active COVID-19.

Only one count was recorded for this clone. CDR3 DNA: TGTGCCACCAGCAGAGATTTGGCAGGGCAGTACTTC. Protein: CATSRDLAGQYF. The gene calls are TRBV15 and TRBJ2-7; D not resolved. CDR3 length: 12 residues. CDR1 and CDR2 (germline): LNHNV, YYDKDF (reference sequence). The ends were cut back, 0 bases at V and 9 bases at J, with 9 bases in the middle.

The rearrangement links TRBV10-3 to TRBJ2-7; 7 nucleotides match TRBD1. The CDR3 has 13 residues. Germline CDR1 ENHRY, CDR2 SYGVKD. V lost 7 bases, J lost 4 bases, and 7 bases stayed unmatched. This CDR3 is CAIIDRVGYEQYF. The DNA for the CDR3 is TGTGCCATCATTGACAGGGTAGGATACGAGCAGTACTTC.

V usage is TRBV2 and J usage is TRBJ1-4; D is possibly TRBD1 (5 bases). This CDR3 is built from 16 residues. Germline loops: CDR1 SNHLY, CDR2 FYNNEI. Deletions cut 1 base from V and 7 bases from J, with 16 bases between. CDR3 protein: CASSEVQGGSGEKLFF. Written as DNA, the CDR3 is TGTGCCAGCAGTGAAGTCCAGGGAGGATCAGGTGAAAAACTGTTTTTT.

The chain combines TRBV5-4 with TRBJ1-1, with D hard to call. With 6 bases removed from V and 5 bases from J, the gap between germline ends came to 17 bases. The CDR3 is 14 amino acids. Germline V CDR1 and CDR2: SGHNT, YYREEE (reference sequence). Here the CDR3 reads CASTERALETEAFF. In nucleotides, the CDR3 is TGTGCCAGCACCGAGCGAGCTCTGGAGACTGAAGCTTTCTTT.

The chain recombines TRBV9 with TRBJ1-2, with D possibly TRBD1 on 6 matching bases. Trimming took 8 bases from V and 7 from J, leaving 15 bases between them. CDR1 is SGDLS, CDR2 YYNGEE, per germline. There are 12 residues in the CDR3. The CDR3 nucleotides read TGTGCCAGTCACCTCCAGGGGACTGGCTACACCTTC. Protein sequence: CASHLQGTGYTF.

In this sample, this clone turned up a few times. CDR3 nucleotide sequence: TGTGCCAGCAGTTCCCAGGGGAGCACTAACTACGAGCAGTACTTC. This codes for CASSSQGSTNYEQYF. The rearrangement uses TRBV6-2 or TRBV6-3 and TRBJ2-7; a possible D gene is TRBD1 (6 bases). The V end was cut by 4 bases, the J end by 3 bases, with 16 bases between. Germline V CDR1 and CDR2: MNHEY, SVGEGT. The CDR3 runs 15 residues.

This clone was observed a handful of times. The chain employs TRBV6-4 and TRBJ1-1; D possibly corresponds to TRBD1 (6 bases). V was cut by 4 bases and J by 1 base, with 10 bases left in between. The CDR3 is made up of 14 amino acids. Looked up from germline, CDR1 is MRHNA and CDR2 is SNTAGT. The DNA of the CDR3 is TGTGCCAGCAGTGCCTCGGGACAGAACACTGAAGCTTTCTTT. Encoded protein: CASSASGQNTEAFF.

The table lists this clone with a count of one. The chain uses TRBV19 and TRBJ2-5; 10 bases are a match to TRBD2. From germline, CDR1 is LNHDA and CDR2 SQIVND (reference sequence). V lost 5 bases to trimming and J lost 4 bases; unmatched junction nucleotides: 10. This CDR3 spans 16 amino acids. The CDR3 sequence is CASSPRIAGGRETQYF. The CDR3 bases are TGTGCCAGTAGTCCCCGGATAGCGGGAGGTAGAGAGACCCAGTACTTC.

CDR3 bases: TGTGCCAGCAGTCTTAGCGGGAACTCCTACAATGAGCAGTTCTTC. Translation gives CASSLSGNSYNEQFF. The rearrangement links TRBV2 to TRBJ2-1, with 8 bases fitting TRBD2. Germline trimming cut 5 bases from V and 0 bases from J; bases unmatched to any gene: 3. This CDR3 has 15 residues. Germline V gene data show CDR1 as SNHLY and CDR2 as FYNNEI.

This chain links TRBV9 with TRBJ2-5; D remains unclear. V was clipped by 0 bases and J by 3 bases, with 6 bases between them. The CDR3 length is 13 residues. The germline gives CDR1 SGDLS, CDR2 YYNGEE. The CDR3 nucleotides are TGTGCCAGCAGCGTAGGGGCAGAAGAGACCCAGTACTTC. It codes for CASSVGAEETQYF.

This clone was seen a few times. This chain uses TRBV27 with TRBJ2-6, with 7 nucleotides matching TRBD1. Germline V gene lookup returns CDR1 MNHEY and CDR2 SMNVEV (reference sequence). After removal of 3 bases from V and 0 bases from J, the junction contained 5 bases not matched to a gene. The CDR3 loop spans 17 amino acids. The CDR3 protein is CASSFEGALSGANVLTF. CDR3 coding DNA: TGTGCCAGCAGTTTTGAGGGGGCCCTCTCTGGGGCCAACGTCCTGACTTTC.

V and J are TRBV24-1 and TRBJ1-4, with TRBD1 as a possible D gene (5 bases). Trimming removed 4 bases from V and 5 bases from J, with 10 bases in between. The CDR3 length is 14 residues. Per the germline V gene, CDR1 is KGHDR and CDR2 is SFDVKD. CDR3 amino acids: CATSDTTENEKLFF. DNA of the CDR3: TGTGCCACCAGTGACACGACAGAAAATGAAAAACTGTTTTTT.

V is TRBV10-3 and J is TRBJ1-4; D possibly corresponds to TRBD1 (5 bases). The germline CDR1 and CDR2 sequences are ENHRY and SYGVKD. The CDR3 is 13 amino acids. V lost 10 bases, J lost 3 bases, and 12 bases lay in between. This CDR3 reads CASTGGPNEKLFF. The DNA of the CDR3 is TGTGCCAGCACAGGCGGCCCTAATGAAAAACTGTTTTTT.

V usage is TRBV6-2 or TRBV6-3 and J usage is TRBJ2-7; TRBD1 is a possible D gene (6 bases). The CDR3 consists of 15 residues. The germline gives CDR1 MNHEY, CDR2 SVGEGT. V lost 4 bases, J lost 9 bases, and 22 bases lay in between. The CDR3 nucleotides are TGTGCCAGCAGTTTCCGGGACACAAGCCTGATTGGGCAGTACTTC. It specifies CASSFRDTSLIGQYF.

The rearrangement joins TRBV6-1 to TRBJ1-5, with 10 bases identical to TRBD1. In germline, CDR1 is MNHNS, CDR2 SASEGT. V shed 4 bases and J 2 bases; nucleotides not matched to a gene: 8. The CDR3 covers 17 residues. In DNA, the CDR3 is TGTGCCAGCAGTGCACGACAGGGGGCTTTAGGCAATCAGCCCCAGCATTTT. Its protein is CASSARQGALGNQPQHF.

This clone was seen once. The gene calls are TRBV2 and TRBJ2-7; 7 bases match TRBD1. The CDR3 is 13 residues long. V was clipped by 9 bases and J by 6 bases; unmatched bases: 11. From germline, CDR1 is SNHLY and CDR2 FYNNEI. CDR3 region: CASNRDSNTEQYF. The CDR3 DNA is TGTGCCAGTAACCGGGACAGTAATACCGAGCAGTACTTC.

The CDR3 bases are TGCGCCAGCAGCCCAGAGGGTCTAGCGGAGGCCGGTGAGCAGTTCTTC. Translated: CASSPEGLAEAGEQFF. The rearrangement uses TRBV5-1 and TRBJ2-1; 7 bases are shared with TRBD2. Germline CDR1 and CDR2: SGHRS and YFSETQ. After removal of 4 bases from V and 9 bases from J, the junction contained 16 bases not matched to a gene. The CDR3 is made up of 16 amino acids.

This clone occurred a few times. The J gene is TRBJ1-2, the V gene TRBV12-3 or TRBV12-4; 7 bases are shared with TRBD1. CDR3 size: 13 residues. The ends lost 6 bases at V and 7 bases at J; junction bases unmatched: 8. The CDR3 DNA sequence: TGTGCCAGCAGCCCGGGACAGCGGTTTGGCTACACCTTC. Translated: CASSPGQRFGYTF.

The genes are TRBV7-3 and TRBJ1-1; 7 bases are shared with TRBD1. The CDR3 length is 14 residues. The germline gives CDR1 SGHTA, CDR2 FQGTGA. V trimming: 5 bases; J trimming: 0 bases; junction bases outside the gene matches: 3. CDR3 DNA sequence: TGTGCCAGCAGCCTGACAGGGTTGAACACTGAAGCTTTCTTT. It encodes CASSLTGLNTEAFF. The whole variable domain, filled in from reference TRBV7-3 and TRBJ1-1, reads GAGVSQTPSNKVTEKGKYVELRCDPISGHTALYWYRQSLGQGPEFLIYFQGTGAADDSGLPNDRFFAVRPEGSVSTLKIQRTERGDSAVYLCASSLTGLNTEAFFGQGTRLTVV.

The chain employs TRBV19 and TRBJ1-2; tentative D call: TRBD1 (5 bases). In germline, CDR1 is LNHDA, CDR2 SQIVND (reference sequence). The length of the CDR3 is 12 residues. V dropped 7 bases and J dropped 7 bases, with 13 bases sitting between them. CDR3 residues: CASTGVVFGYTF. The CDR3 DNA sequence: TGTGCCAGTACGGGGGTGGTGTTTGGCTACACCTTC.

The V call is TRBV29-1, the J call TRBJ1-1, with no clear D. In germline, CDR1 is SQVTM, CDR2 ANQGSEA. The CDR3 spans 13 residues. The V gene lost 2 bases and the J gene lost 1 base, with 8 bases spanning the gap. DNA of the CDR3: TGCAGCGTTGAACGTTCAGAGAACACTGAAGCTTTCTTT. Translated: CSVERSENTEAFF.

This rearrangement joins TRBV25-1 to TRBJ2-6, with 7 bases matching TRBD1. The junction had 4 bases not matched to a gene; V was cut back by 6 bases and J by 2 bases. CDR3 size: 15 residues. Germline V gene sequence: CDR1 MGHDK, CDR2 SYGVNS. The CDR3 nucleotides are TGTGCCAGCAGCCAGACAGGGACTGGGGCCAACGTCCTGACTTTC. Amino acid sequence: CASSQTGTGANVLTF.